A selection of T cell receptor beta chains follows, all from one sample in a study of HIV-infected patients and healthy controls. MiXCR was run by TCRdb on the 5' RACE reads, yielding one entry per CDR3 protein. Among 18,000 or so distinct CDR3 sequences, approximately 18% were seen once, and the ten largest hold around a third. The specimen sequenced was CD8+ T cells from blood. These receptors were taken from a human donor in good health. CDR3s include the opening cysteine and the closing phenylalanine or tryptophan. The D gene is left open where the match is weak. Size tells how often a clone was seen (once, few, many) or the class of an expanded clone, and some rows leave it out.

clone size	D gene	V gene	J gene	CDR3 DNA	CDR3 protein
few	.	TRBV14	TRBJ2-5	TGTGCCAGCAGCCAGTGGACCGGAGAGACCCAGTACTTC	CASSQWTGETQYF
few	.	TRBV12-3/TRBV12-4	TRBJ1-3	TGTGCCAGCAGTTCTTTGGGGGCACGAAACACCATATATTTT	CASSSLGARNTIYF
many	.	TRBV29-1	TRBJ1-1	TGCAGCGTTGAAGACTGGGGCGGGGTCACTGAAGCTTTCTTT	CSVEDWGGVTEAFF
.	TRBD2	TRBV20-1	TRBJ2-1	TGCAGTGCTAGAGTGGACGGGACTATAAGGAATGAGCAGTTCTTC	CSARVDGTIRNEQFF
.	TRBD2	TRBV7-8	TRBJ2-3	TGTGCCAGCAGCTTAGCGGCGGCTAGCGGGTACACAGATACGCAGTATTTT	CASSLAAASGYTDTQYF
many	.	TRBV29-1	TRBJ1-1	TGCAGCGTTGAACTGGACCCCCGAGGGACTGAAGCTTTCTTT	CSVELDPRGTEAFF
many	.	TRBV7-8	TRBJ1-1	TGTGCCAGCAGCTTAGCGCGGCCAGGGAACACTGAAGCTTTCTTT	CASSLARPGNTEAFF
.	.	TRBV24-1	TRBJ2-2	TGTGCCACCAGTGATTTGCCCCGAGGGGGCGGGGAGCTGTTTTTT	CATSDLPRGGGELFF
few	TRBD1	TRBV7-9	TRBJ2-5	TGTGCCAGCAGTGCAGACAGGGACCAAGAGACCCAGTACTTC	CASSADRDQETQYF
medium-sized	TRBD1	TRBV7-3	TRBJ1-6	TGTGCCAGCAGCTTATGGGCAGGGGGTAATTCACCCCTCCACTTT	CASSLWAGGNSPLHF
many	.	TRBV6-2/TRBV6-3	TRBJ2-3	TGTGCCAGCAGTTACCTTGACCCCACAGATACGCAGTATTTT	CASSYLDPTDTQYF
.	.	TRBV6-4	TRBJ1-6	TGTGCCAGCAGTGACGGAGAGGGTTCACCCCTCCACTTT	CASSDGEGSPLHF
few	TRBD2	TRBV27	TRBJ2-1	TGTGCCAGCACCCTAACTAGCGGGAATTACAATGAGCAGTTCTTC	CASTLTSGNYNEQFF
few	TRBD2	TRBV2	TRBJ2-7	TGTGCCAGCAGTGGGCAAGAAGGCGGGGGAGGTTGGTACGAGCAGTACTTC	CASSGQEGGGGWYEQYF
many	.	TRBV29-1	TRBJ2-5	TGCAGCGCATTAGCGGAACTCGAGACCCAGTACTTC	CSALAELETQYF
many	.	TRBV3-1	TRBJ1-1	TGTGCCAGCAGCCCCACAGGGAACACTGAAGCTTTCTTT	CASSPTGNTEAFF
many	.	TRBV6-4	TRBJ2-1	TGTGCCAGCAGTGCGGGGTCCTACAATGAGCAGTTCTTC	CASSAGSYNEQFF
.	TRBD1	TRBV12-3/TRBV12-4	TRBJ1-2	TGTGCCAGCAGTGATACCCGGGACAGGGAAAGGGTGGGCTACACCTTC	CASSDTRDRERVGYTF
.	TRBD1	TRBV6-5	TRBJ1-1	TGTGCCAGCAGTTACATTCCCACAGGGGGCGGTTTGAACACTGAAGCTTTCTTT	CASSYIPTGGGLNTEAFF
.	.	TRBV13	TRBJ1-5	TGTGCCAGCAGTGAAGGTAGCAATCAGCCCCAGCATTTT	CASSEGSNQPQHF
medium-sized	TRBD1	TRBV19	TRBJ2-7	TGTGCCAGTAGTCCACAGGGGAGCTCCTACGAGCAGTACTTC	CASSPQGSSYEQYF
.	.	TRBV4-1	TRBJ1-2	TGCGCCAGCAGCCAAGGAGTGTCGGGACCTATCGGCTACACCTTC	CASSQGVSGPIGYTF
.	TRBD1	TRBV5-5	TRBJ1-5	TGTGCCAGCAGCCTCCGACAGGGACTGGATCAGCCCCAGCATTTT	CASSLRQGLDQPQHF
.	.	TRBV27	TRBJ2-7	TGTGCCAGCAGTTTCGGTGGCGGTGCCTACGAGCAGTACTTC	CASSFGGGAYEQYF
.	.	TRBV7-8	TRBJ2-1	TGTGCCAGCAGCTTAGATCAGCGGCCTTACAATGAGCAGTTCTTC	CASSLDQRPYNEQFF
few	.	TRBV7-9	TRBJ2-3	TGTGCCAGCAGCTTTCAGGGGCCCACAGATACGCAGTATTTT	CASSFQGPTDTQYF